Here is one T cell receptor (beta chain) with its context. What it binds is not known. Terminally differentiated effector memory CD45RA+ cells were excluded from the naive CD8 cells, which were CD45RO-negative and positively selected for CCR7. The CDR3 runs to 14 residues. Germline CDR1 reads SGHVS; CDR2 reads FNYEAQ. Trimming at V came to 4 bases and at J to 4 bases, leaving 3 bases not matched to a gene. Genomic DNA belonging to each subset was distributed in equal measure over several immunoSEQ plates. Here immunoSEQ multiplex PCR was the method, and the copy in TCRdb shows in-frame clones only, minus some. The repertoire holds about 650,000 clones, with less than 97% as singletons. The sample belongs to a study of shared clonotypes between healthy human individuals. Whole-study findings and limits: Donors were few, which limited the genetic and exposure-history diversity represented. Sequencing depth was a factor that was expected to affect clonotype sharing among donors.

The chain uses TRBV7-6 and TRBJ1-1, with 10 bases that match TRBD1. This clonotype was sampled from a woman aged 25 to 39 in good health. What was sequenced was naive CD8+ T cells sorted from blood. The CDR3 region is CASSWRDRGTEAFF. CDR3 DNA sequence: TGTGCCAGCAGCTGGAGGGACAGGGGCACTGAAGCTTTCTTT.